This T cell receptor beta chain was captured by sequencing in a study of PD-1 blockade in classical Hodgkin lymphoma. Generated by immunoSEQ multiplex PCR, the TCRdb table keeps only in-frame clones and is missing some. The sample has roughly 34,000 clones, less than 85% seen once. To note about this clone: The antigen is undetermined.

Whole-study results and caveats: By C4D1, diversity of CD4+ TCRs had risen significantly, whereas that of CD8+ TCRs had not. Anyone who began nivolumab under 1 year after ASCT was excluded.

The V gene lost 2 bases and the J gene lost 2 bases, with 12 bases spanning the gap. In germline, CDR1 is LNHDA, CDR2 SQIVND (reference sequence). The CDR3 is 15 residues long. The patients all showed relapse after autologous stem cell transplantation, while their brentuximab vedotin exposure varied. The patients, who had relapsed/refractory classical Hodgkin lymphoma, achieved best responses of complete response, partial response or progressive disease. The V gene is TRBV19, the J gene TRBJ1-2; a possible D gene is TRBD1 (6 bases). The source of this sequence is a human donor with classical Hodgkin lymphoma. Specimen: peripheral blood mononuclear cells (PBMCs), collected before the second cycle of nivolumab. The CDR3 spells CASSITGRENYGYTF. In nucleotides, the CDR3 is TGTGCCAGTAGTATAACAGGGAGGGAGAACTATGGCTACACCTTC.